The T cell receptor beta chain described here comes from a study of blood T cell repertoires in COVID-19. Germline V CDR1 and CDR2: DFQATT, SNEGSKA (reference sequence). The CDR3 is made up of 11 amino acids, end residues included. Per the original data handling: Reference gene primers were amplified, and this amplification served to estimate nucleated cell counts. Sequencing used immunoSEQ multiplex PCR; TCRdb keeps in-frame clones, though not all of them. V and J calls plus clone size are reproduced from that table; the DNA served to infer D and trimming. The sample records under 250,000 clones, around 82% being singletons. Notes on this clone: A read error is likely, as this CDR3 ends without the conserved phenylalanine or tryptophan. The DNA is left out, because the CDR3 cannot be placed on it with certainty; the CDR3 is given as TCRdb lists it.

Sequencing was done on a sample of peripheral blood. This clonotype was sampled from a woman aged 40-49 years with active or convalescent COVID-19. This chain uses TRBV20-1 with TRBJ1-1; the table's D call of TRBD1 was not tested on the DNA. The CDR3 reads CSARGGDRSGV.